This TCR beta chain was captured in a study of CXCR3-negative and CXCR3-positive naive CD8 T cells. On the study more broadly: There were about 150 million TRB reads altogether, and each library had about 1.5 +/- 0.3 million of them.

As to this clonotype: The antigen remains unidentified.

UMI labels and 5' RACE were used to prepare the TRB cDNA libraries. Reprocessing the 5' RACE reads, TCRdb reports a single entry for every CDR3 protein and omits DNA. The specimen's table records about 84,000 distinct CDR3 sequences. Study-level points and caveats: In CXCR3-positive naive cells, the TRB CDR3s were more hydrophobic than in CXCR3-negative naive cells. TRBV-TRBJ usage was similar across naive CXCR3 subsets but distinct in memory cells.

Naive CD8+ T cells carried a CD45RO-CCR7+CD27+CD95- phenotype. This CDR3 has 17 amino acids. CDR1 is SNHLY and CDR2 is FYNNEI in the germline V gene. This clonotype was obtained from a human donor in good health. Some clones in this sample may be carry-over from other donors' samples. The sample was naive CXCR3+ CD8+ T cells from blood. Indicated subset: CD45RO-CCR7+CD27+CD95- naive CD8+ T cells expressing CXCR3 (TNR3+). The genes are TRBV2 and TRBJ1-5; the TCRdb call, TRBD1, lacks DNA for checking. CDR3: CASRLRTGDHSNQPQHF.